This T cell receptor (beta chain) is from a study of neurological immune-mediated disorders. With 10-nucleotide random UMIs, 5'RACE was used to make the cDNA. Over 180 million TCR-beta sequences (from 15-18 subjects) were yielded by each sequencing run. Each CDR3 protein gets one entry after TCRdb re-called the 5' RACE reads with MiXCR. The sample records under 60,000 distinct CDR3 sequences, around 3.5% being singletons. The V and J ends lost 5 bases and 4 bases respectively, with 20 bases between them. The CDR3 sequence is 16 residues long. At least ten counts were recorded for this clonotype. Its antigen remains unidentified. The study's findings and limits: Phylogenetically, 18 of 34 multiple sclerosis patients' repertoires fell into one related-CDR3 cluster, a possible signature.

Sequencing was performed on PBMCs. The chain couples TRBV12-3 or TRBV12-4 to TRBJ1-2; TRBD1 might be the D (6 bases). This clonotype originated in a man in his forties with multiple sclerosis. CDR3 sequence: CASSPNHQDRIYGYTF. The CDR3 region has the DNA TGTGCCAGCAGTCCCAACCACCAGGACAGAATCTATGGCTACACCTTC.